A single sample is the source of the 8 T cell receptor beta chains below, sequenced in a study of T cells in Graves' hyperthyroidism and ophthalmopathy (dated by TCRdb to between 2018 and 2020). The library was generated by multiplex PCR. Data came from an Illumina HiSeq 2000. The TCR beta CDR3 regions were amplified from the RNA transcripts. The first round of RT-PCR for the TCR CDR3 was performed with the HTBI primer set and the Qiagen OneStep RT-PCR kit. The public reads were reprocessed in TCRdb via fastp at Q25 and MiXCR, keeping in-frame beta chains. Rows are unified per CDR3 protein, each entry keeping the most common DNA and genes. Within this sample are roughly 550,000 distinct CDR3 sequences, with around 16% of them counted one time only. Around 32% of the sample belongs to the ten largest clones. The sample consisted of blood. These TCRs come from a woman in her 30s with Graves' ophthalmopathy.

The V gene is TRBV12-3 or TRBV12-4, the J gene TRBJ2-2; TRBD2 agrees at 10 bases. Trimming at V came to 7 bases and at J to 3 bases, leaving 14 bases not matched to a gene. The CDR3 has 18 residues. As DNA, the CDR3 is TGTGCCAGCAACCCGGGCGCTAGCGGGGGCCGTTACACCGGGGAGCTGTTTTTT. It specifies CASNPGASGGRYTGELFF.

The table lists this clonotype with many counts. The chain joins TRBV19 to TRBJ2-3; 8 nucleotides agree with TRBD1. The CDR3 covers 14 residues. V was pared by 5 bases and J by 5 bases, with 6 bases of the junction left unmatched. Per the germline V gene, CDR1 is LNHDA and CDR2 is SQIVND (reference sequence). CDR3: CASSPGTGEDTQYF. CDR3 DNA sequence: TGTGCCAGTAGTCCCGGGACAGGCGAAGATACGCAGTATTTT. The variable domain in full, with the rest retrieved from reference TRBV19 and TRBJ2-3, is DGGITQSPKYLFRKEGQNVTLSCEQNLNHDAMYWYRQDPGQGLRLIYYSQIVNDFQKGDIAEGYSVSREKKESFPLTVTSAQKNPTAFYLCASSPGTGEDTQYFGPGTRLTVL.

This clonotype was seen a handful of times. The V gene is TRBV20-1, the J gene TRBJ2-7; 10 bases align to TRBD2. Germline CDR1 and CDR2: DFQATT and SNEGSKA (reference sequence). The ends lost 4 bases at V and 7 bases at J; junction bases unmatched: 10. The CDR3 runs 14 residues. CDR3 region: CSAMEASGSYEQYF. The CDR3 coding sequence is TGCAGTGCTATGGAGGCTAGCGGGAGTTATGAGCAGTACTTC.

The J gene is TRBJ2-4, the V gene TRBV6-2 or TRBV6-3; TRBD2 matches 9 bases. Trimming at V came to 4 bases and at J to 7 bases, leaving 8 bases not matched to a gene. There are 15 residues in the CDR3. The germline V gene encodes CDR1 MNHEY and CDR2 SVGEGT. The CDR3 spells CASSSISGSWNIQYF. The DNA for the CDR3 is TGTGCCAGCAGTTCCATTAGCGGGAGTTGGAACATTCAGTACTTC.

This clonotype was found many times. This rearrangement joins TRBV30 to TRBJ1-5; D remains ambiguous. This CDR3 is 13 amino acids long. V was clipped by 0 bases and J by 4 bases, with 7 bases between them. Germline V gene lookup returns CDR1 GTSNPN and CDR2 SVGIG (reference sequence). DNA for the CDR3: TGTGCCTGGAGTGTACGGGCGAATCAGCCCCAGCATTTT. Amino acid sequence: CAWSVRANQPQHF.

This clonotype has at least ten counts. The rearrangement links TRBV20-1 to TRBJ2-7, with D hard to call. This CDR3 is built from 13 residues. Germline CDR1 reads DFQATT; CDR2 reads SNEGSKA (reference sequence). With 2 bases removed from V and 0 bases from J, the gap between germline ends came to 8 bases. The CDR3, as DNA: TGCAGTGCTAGAACGGTTAACTCCTACGAGCAGTACTTC. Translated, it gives CSARTVNSYEQYF.

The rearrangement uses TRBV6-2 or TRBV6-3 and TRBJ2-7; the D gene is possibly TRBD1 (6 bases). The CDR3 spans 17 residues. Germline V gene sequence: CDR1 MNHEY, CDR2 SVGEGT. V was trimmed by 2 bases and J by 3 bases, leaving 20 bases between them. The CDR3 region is CASSYPINRVTDYEQYF. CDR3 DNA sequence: TGTGCCAGCAGTTACCCCATTAACAGGGTGACAGACTACGAGCAGTACTTC.

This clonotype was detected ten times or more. The CDR3 reads CSARDPRLADTQYF. The CDR3 bases are TGCAGTGCTAGAGACCCCCGACTAGCGGATACGCAGTATTTT. The gene calls are TRBV20-1 and TRBJ2-3; 8 nucleotides match TRBD2. This CDR3 has 14 residues. Losses at the gene ends were 0 bases for V and 6 bases for J; bases not matched to a gene: 5. Germline CDR1 DFQATT, CDR2 SNEGSKA (reference sequence).